Described below is a single T cell receptor (beta chain) sequence and its context. Its antigen is currently unknown. The sample belongs to a study of a mutant IDH1 vaccine in newly diagnosed glioma. Overall study: Treated individuals were around 60% male and roughly 40% female, averaging about 41 years of age. Former treatment meant radiotherapy, temozolomide, or both; the majority had gotten both.

Assay: immunoSEQ multiplex PCR; the TCRdb copy retains only in-frame clones and omits some. The data hold fewer than 45,000 clones, with roughly 92% observed a single time. The CDR3 sequence is 15 residues long. The germline CDR1 and CDR2 sequences are GTSNPN and SVGIG (reference sequence). Trimming cost V 3 bases and J 2 bases, with 15 bases left between them. Noted time point: baseline, week 1 (first vaccination visit). Sample treatment: pre-vaccination baseline after standard-of-care therapy. Overall study results and limits: Apparently unrelated to pseudoprogression were changes in the top peripheral T cell clonotypes. Across multiple MHC alleles, 93.3% of patients had vaccine-induced responses.

The genes are TRBV30 and TRBJ2-3, with D unclear. This sequence originates from a man aged 18 to 29 with glioma. The sequencing here drew on PBMCs, taken from a glioma patient treated with radiotherapy, temozolomide or both. CDR3 amino acids: CAWRNKGAYTDTQYF. The CDR3 DNA reads as TGTGCCTGGAGAAACAAGGGCGCTTACACAGATACGCAGTATTTT.